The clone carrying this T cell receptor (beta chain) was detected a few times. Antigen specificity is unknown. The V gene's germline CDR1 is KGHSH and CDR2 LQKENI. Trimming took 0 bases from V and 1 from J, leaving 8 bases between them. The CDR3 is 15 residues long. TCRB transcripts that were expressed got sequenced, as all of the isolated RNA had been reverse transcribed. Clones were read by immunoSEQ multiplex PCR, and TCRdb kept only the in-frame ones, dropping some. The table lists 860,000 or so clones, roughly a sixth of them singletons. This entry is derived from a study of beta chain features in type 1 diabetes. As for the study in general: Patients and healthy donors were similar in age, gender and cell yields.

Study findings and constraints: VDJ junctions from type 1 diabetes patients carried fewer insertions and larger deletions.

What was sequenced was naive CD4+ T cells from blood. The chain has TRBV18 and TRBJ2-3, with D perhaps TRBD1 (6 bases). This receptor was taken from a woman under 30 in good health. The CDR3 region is CASSPPGQGTDTQYF. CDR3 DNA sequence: TGTGCCAGCTCACCACCGGGACAAGGCACAGATACGCAGTATTTT.